These 17 T cell receptor beta chains originate from one sample sequenced in a study of blood T cell repertoires in COVID-19. The data were produced by immunoSEQ multiplex PCR, yet TCRdb's version contains in-frame clones alone and is incomplete. The sample holds about 86,000 clones, roughly 83% seen once. Source material: peripheral blood. The receptors come from a woman of 80 years or more with active or convalescent COVID-19.

This clone was observed once. The V and J genes are TRBV18 and TRBJ1-3; tentative D call: TRBD1 (5 bases). The germline V gene has CDR1 KGHSH and CDR2 LQKENI. Trimming took off 1 base at V and 2 bases at J, with 12 bases between the two ends. The CDR3 consists of 16 residues. Here the CDR3 DNA reads TGTGCCAGCTCACCACTGGCCGACAGCGCTGGAAACACCATATATTTT. Residues: CASSPLADSAGNTIYF.

The V gene is TRBV19, the J gene TRBJ1-5, with D perhaps TRBD1 (6 bases). The CDR3 consists of 16 residues. V lost 5 bases and J lost 2, with 16 bases in between. CDR1 and CDR2 from the germline V gene are LNHDA and SQIVND (reference sequence). The CDR3 is CASSEIQGMGNQPQHF. The CDR3 DNA reads TGTGCCAGTAGTGAAATACAGGGTATGGGCAATCAGCCCCAGCATTTT.

This chain connects TRBV12-3 or TRBV12-4 to TRBJ2-7, with TRBD2 as a possible D gene (6 bases). V lost 3 bases to trimming and J lost 6 bases, with 12 bases between them. This CDR3 contains 13 residues. CDR3 amino acids: CASSFGQGGEQYF. The CDR3 DNA follows: TGTGCCAGCAGTTTTGGGCAGGGAGGCGAGCAGTACTTC.

The chain combines TRBV5-6 with TRBJ2-3; D is possibly TRBD2 (7 bases). The V end lost 4 bases, the J end lost 6 bases, and 18 bases lay between the germline ends. Germline V gene data show CDR1 as SGHDT and CDR2 as YYEEEE. The length of the CDR3 is 15 residues. CDR3 protein: CASSVRPGGGDTQYF. DNA for the CDR3: TGTGCCAGCAGCGTCAGGCCGGGGGGCGGGGATACGCAGTATTTT.

V is TRBV7-9 and J is TRBJ2-2, with a weak D call TRBD2 (5 bases). Trimming cost V 2 bases and J 9 bases, with 13 bases left between them. Germline V CDR1 and CDR2: SEHNR, FQNEAQ (reference sequence). The CDR3 consists of 14 residues. The CDR3: CASSLQRESRELFF. CDR3 in DNA: TGTGCCAGCAGCTTACAGAGGGAATCCAGGGAGCTGTTTTTT.

The CDR3 here is CASSPMRSSYNEQFF. CDR3 DNA sequence: TGTGCCAGCTCACCGATGAGAAGCTCCTACAATGAGCAGTTCTTC. The chain combines TRBV18 with TRBJ2-1; D unresolved. The CDR3 consists of 15 residues. V lost 3 bases to trimming and J lost 0 bases, with 9 bases between them. CDR1 is KGHSH and CDR2 is LQKENI in the germline V gene.

This clone was observed a single time. This chain links TRBV2 with TRBJ2-2, with TRBD2 matching 8 bases. The junction had 14 bases not matched to a gene; V was cut back by 8 bases and J by 0 bases. The CDR3 is made up of 18 amino acids. Germline V gene lookup returns CDR1 SNHLY and CDR2 FYNNEI. The CDR3 is CASVEWGFSGTNTGELFF. CDR3 bases: TGTGCCAGCGTGGAATGGGGGTTTAGCGGGACGAACACCGGGGAGCTGTTTTTT.

The V gene is TRBV28, the J gene TRBJ2-7; TRBD2 might be the D (6 bases). The germline gives CDR1 MDHEN, CDR2 SYDVKM. The CDR3 loop spans 18 amino acids. V was clipped by 2 bases and J by 2 bases, with 22 bases between them. DNA for the CDR3: TGTGCCAGCAGTTTACTTCCCTTTCGCGGGGAGCCCCCCTACGAGCAGTACTTC. Its protein product is CASSLLPFRGEPPYEQYF.

V usage is TRBV11-1 and J usage is TRBJ2-3; D not resolved. CDR1 SGHAT and CDR2 FQDESV come from the germline V gene (reference sequence). The CDR3 loop spans 14 amino acids. V lost 1 base, J lost 10 bases, and 15 bases lay in between. CDR3 sequence (DNA): TGTGCCAGCAGCTTAGGCGCCACCCGGTACGCGCAGTATTTT. This gives the protein CASSLGATRYAQYF.

The chain uses TRBV5-1 and TRBJ1-2; maybe TRBD1 (5 bases). With 0 bases removed from V and 4 bases from J, the gap between germline ends came to 10 bases. The CDR3 loop spans 14 amino acids. Germline CDR1 is SGHRS and CDR2 is YFSETQ. This CDR3 reads CASSLEADSYGYTF. As DNA, the CDR3 is TGCGCCAGCAGCTTGGAGGCAGACAGCTATGGCTACACCTTC.

The gene calls are TRBV27 and TRBJ1-2; 9 bases fit TRBD1. This CDR3 is 16 amino acids long. CDR1 and CDR2 from the germline V gene are MNHEY and SMNVEV (reference sequence). The junction had 9 bases not matched to a gene; V was cut back by 6 bases and J by 1 base. In DNA, the CDR3 is TGTGCCAGCAGACCCAATCCGGGACAGGGTAACTATGGCTACACCTTC. It codes for CASRPNPGQGNYGYTF.

The chain joins TRBV7-2 to TRBJ2-6; TRBD1 agrees at 7 bases. V shed 1 base and J 1 base; nucleotides not matched to a gene: 7. Germline V gene data show CDR1 as SGHTA and CDR2 as FQGNSA. The CDR3 extends over 18 amino acids. CDR3 sequence reads: CASSLGDGRGSGANVLTF. The CDR3 nucleotides are TGTGCCAGCAGCTTAGGGGACGGCAGGGGGTCTGGGGCCAACGTCCTGACTTTC.

The chain carries TRBV11-2 and TRBJ2-1; 7 nucleotides align to TRBD1. Germline V CDR1 and CDR2: SGHAT, FQNNGV. CDR3 length: 15 residues. With 1 base clipped from V and 7 bases from J, the junction kept 7 bases outside the gene matches. CDR3 loop: CASSLGRQGWNEQFF. Here the CDR3 DNA reads TGTGCCAGCAGCTTAGGAAGACAGGGTTGGAATGAGCAGTTCTTC.

The chain couples TRBV10-3 to TRBJ1-1; 8 bases align to TRBD1. This CDR3 comprises 15 residues. J lost 4 bases, V lost 3 bases, and 7 bases had no gene match. Germline V gene lookup returns CDR1 ENHRY and CDR2 SYGVKD. CDR3 amino acids: CAISENQGAGTEAFF. The CDR3 nucleotides are TGTGCCATCAGTGAAAATCAGGGGGCTGGCACTGAAGCTTTCTTT.

J is TRBJ2-1 and V is TRBV9; D unresolved. Germline V lookup: CDR1 SGDLS, CDR2 YYNGEE. Trimming left V 0 bases short and J 10 bases short, with 11 bases between. The CDR3 extends over 13 amino acids. In nucleotides, the CDR3 is TGTGCCAGCAGCGTAGCTACTCAGACAGAGCAGTTCTTC. It is translated as CASSVATQTEQFF.

This clone was seen a single time. Mismatch with germline at one junction end may stem from a read error. The gene calls are TRBV7-7 and TRBJ2-1, with 10 nucleotides matching TRBD2. This CDR3 is built from 16 residues. Germline V CDR1 and CDR2: SSHAT, FNYEAQ (reference sequence). DNA for the CDR3: TGTGCTAGCAGCGACGGGCTAGCGGGAGAGGGCTATGAGCAGTTCTTC. This encodes CASSDGLAGEGYEQFF. Together with reference TRBV7-7 and TRBJ2-1, the CDR3 gives the full variable domain: GAGVSQSPRYKVTKRGQDVTLRCDPISSHATLYWYQQALGQGPEFLTYFNYEAQPDKSGLPSDRFSAERPEGSISTLTIQRTEQRDSAMYRCASSDGLAGEGYEQFFGPGTRLTVL.

This clone showed up just once. The V gene is TRBV27, the J gene TRBJ2-1, with 9 bases aligning to TRBD2. CDR3 length: 15 residues. V lost 3 bases and J lost 9; bases outside the gene matches: 9. CDR1 is MNHEY, CDR2 SMNVEV, per germline (reference sequence). The CDR3 spells CASSFSGTSRREQFF. DNA for the CDR3: TGTGCCAGCAGTTTCTCCGGGACTAGCCGACGTGAGCAGTTCTTC.